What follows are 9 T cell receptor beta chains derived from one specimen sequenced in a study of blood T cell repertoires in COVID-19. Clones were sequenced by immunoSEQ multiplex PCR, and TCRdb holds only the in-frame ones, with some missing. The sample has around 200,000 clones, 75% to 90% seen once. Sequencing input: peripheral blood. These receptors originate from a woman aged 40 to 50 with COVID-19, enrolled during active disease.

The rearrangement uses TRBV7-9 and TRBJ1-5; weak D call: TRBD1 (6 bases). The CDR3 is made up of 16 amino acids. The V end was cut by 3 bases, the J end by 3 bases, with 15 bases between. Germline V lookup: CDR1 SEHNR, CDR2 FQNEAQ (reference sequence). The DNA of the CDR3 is TGTGCCAGCAGCTTGGATGGCAGGGGCACCAATCAGCCCCAGCATTTT. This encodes CASSLDGRGTNQPQHF.

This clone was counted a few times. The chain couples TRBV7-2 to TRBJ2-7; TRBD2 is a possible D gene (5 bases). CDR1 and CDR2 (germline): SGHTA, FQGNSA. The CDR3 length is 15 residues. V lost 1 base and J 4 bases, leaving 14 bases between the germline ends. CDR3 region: CASSLGLEGLYEQYF. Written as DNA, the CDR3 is TGTGCCAGCAGCTTAGGGCTAGAGGGCCTTTACGAGCAGTACTTC. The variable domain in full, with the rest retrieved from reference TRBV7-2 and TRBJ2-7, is GAGVSQSPSNKVTEKGKDVELRCDPISGHTALYWYRQSLGQGLEFLIYFQGNSAPDKSGLPSDRFSAERTGGSVSTLTIQRTQQEDSAVYLCASSLGLEGLYEQYFGPGTRLTVT.

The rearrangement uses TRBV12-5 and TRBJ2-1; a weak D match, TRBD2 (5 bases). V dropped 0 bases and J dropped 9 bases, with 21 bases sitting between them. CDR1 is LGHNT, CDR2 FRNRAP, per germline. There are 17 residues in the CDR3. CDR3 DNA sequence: TGTGCTAGTGGTTTGGTACCACCGCCGGGAAAAGGCAGTGAGCAGTTCTTC. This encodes CASGLVPPPGKGSEQFF.

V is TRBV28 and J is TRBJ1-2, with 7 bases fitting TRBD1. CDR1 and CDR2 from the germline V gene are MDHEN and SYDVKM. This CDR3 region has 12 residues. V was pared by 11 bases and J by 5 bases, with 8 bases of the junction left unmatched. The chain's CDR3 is CAVQQGSYGYTF. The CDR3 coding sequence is TGTGCCGTCCAACAGGGGTCGTATGGCTACACCTTC.

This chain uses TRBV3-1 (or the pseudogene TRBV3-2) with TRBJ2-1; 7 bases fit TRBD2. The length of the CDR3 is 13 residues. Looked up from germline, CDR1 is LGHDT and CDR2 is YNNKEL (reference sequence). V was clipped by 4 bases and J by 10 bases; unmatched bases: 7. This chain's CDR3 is CASSLGASGEQFF. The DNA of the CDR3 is TGTGCCAGCAGCCTTGGGGCTAGCGGCGAGCAGTTCTTC.

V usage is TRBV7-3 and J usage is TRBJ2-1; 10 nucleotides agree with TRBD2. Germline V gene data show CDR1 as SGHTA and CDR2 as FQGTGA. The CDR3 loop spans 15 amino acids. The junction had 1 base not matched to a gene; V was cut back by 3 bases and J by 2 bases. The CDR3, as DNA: TGTGCCAGCAGCTTCGGACTAGCGGCCTACAATGAGCAGTTCTTC. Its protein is CASSFGLAAYNEQFF. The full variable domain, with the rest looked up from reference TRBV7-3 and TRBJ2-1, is GAGVSQTPSNKVTEKGKYVELRCDPISGHTALYWYRQSLGQGPEFLIYFQGTGAADDSGLPNDRFFAVRPEGSVSTLKIQRTERGDSAVYLCASSFGLAAYNEQFFGPGTRLTVL.

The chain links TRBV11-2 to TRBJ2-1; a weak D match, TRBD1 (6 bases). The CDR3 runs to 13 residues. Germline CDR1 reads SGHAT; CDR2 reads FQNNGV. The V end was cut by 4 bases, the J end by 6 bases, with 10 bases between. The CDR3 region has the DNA TGTGCCAGCAGCTACGGACAGCGCAATGAGCAGTTCTTC. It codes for CASSYGQRNEQFF.

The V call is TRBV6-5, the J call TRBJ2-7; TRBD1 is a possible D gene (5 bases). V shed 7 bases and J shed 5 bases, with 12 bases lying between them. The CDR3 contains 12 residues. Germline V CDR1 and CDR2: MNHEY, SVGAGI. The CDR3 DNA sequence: TGTGCCAGCAATACAGGACGGAACGAGCAGTACTTC. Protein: CASNTGRNEQYF.

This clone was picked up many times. In nucleotides, the CDR3 is TGTGCCAGCAGCGTAGGCGGGGGCCAGATGAACACTGAAGCTTTCTTT. As protein: CASSVGGGQMNTEAFF. This chain links TRBV9 with TRBJ1-1; TRBD1 is a possible D gene (6 bases). Trimming cost V 0 bases and J 0 bases, with 12 bases left between them. Germline V gives CDR1 SGDLS, CDR2 YYNGEE. The CDR3 extends over 16 amino acids.